This passage covers 20 T cell receptor beta chains from one sample sequenced in a study of response to subunit inactivated influenza vaccine. Each CDR3 protein gets one entry after TCRdb re-called the RT-PCR reads with MiXCR. The sample carries approximately 480,000 distinct CDR3 sequences, roughly 9.7% recorded once. Source: PBMCs from blood, taken roughly 48 days after vaccination. The receptor set was obtained from a man aged 50 to 59 who received an inactivated influenza vaccine.

Points on this clonotype: A much larger clone sits a single nucleotide away, making a read error possible. The chain uses TRBV20-1 and TRBJ2-5; D remains ambiguous. The CDR3 totals 14 residues. Germline-derived CDR1 and CDR2 are DFQATT and SNEGSKA (reference sequence). CDR3 coding DNA: TGCAATGCCCGCCGACCCGGTACTCAAGAGACCCAGTACTTC. Its protein product is CNARRPGTQETQYF.

This clonotype was picked up many times. The V call is TRBV29-1, the J call TRBJ1-2, with no clear D. Germline CDR1 SQVTM, CDR2 ANQGSEA. The CDR3 spans 13 residues. V lost 5 bases and J lost 0, with 10 bases in between. The CDR3 loop reads CSVRAKPNYGYTF. CDR3 coding DNA: TGCAGCGTTCGGGCTAAGCCTAACTATGGCTACACCTTC.

This rearrangement joins TRBV12-3 or TRBV12-4 to TRBJ2-7; D possibly uses TRBD1 or TRBD2 (6 bases each). The CDR3 is made up of 13 amino acids. The V end was cut by 2 bases, the J end by 7 bases, with 12 bases between. CDR3 DNA sequence: TGTGCCAGCAGTTTACGGGGGCAAGGAGAGCAGTACTTC. This codes for CASSLRGQGEQYF.

This clonotype occurred once. This chain uses TRBV11-2 with TRBJ2-1; TRBD1 aligns across 7 bases. Trimming cost V 5 bases and J 7 bases; bases outside gene matches: 8. The V gene's germline CDR1 is SGHAT and CDR2 FQNNGV. The CDR3 spans 14 residues. CDR3 bases: TGTGCCAGCAGCACTGGAGAACAGGGGAATGAGCAGTTCTTC. It is translated as CASSTGEQGNEQFF.

The chain couples TRBV12-3 or TRBV12-4 to TRBJ2-7, with a tentative D call TRBD2 (6 bases). CDR3 length: 17 amino acids. Trimming pared 1 base from V and 2 bases from J, leaving 18 bases between. CDR3 residues: CASSLGLGGGRAYEQYF. The CDR3 DNA follows: TGTGCCAGCAGTTTAGGCCTGGGTGGAGGGCGGGCCTACGAGCAGTACTTC.

This clonotype has just a few counts. The rearrangement links TRBV6-1 to TRBJ2-3; 13 bases map to TRBD2. The V gene end was trimmed by 6 bases and the J gene end by 6 bases; junction bases not matched to a gene: 6. The CDR3 sequence is 15 residues long. Germline-derived CDR1 and CDR2 are MNHNS and SASEGT. The DNA of the CDR3 is TGTGCCAGCAGCCGGGGACTAGCGGGGACCGATACGCAGTATTTT. This translates into CASSRGLAGTDTQYF.

Ten or more counts support this clonotype. The chain combines TRBV20-1 with TRBJ2-1; possible D gene TRBD2, 6 bases. The ends were cut back, 4 bases at V and 0 bases at J, with 16 bases in the middle. This CDR3 region has 16 residues. Germline CDR1 is DFQATT and CDR2 is SNEGSKA (reference sequence). This CDR3 is CSAIGAAGGSYNEQFF. CDR3 DNA sequence: TGCAGTGCTATCGGGGCCGCCGGGGGCTCCTACAATGAGCAGTTCTTC.

This clonotype appeared a few times. This chain links TRBV7-2 with TRBJ1-5; the match to TRBD1 covers 8 bases. The V segment lost 0 bases and the J segment 5 bases; nucleotides outside the gene matches: 12. This CDR3 is built from 18 residues. In germline, CDR1 is SGHTA, CDR2 FQGNSA. The CDR3 reads CASSLAGGTGALYQPQHF. CDR3 bases: TGTGCCAGCAGCTTAGCTGGGGGGACAGGAGCTCTCTATCAGCCCCAGCATTTT.

This clonotype appeared many times. CDR3 sequence: CSVRRDPWWDTQYF. The CDR3, as DNA: TGCAGTGTACGCCGGGACCCTTGGTGGGATACGCAGTATTTT. The chain recombines TRBV20-1 with TRBJ2-3; D could derive from TRBD1 or TRBD2 (5 bases each). This CDR3 has 14 amino acids. The V end lost 7 bases, the J end lost 6 bases, and 20 bases lay between the germline ends. Per the germline V gene, CDR1 is DFQATT and CDR2 is SNEGSKA (reference sequence).

This clonotype showed up just a few times. It is likely a read error, because the conserved phenylalanine at the end of the CDR3 is missing. No DNA is shown, since the ends of the CDR3 on it are uncertain; the CDR3 is the one TCRdb lists. The chain employs TRBV4-1 and TRBJ1-4. Germline V gene lookup returns CDR1 MGHRA and CDR2 YSYEKL. Both ends counted, the CDR3 spans 14 residues. CDR3: CASSLGAGEGHHVV.

This clonotype was detected a few times. The genes are TRBV12-3 or TRBV12-4 and TRBJ2-2; D may match TRBD1 or TRBD2 (5 bases each). The V end was cut by 3 bases, the J end by 4 bases, with 12 bases between. This CDR3 comprises 15 residues. This CDR3 is CASSLGEIATGELFF. CDR3 nucleotide sequence: TGTGCCAGCAGTTTGGGGGAAATAGCCACCGGGGAGCTGTTTTTT.

This clonotype was seen repeatedly, ten times or more. The chain couples TRBV18 to TRBJ2-7; TRBD2 matches 9 bases. V gave up 3 bases and J gave up 2 bases; unmatched junction bases: 5. The CDR3 extends over 15 amino acids. CDR1 and CDR2 from the germline V gene are KGHSH and LQKENI. CDR3 in amino acids: CASSPPSGITYEQYF. CDR3 DNA: TGTGCCAGCTCACCGCCTAGCGGGATTACCTACGAGCAGTACTTC.

This clonotype was seen repeatedly, ten times or more. The V call is TRBV5-1, the J call TRBJ1-1, with TRBD1 matching over 8 bases. From germline, CDR1 is SGHRS and CDR2 YFSETQ. The junction had 3 bases not matched to a gene; V was cut back by 4 bases and J by 1 base. The CDR3 consists of 14 residues. The CDR3 DNA is TGCGCCAGCAGCATGGGACAGGCGAACACTGAAGCTTTCTTT. This sequence encodes CASSMGQANTEAFF.

This clonotype has at least ten counts. The V call is TRBV20-1, the J call TRBJ2-7; the match to TRBD2 covers 10 bases. Trimming cost V 0 bases and J 4 bases; bases outside gene matches: 6. This CDR3 is built from 15 residues. CDR1 DFQATT and CDR2 SNEGSKA come from the germline V gene (reference sequence). The CDR3 spells CSARDPLAGVYEQYF. The DNA of the CDR3 is TGCAGTGCTAGAGATCCCCTAGCGGGAGTTTACGAGCAGTACTTC.

This clonotype was seen a handful of times. The rearrangement links TRBV10-3 to TRBJ1-4; 9 nucleotides agree with TRBD1. Germline V gene sequence: CDR1 ENHRY, CDR2 SYGVKD. The CDR3 length is 16 residues. With 5 bases clipped from V and 3 bases from J, the junction kept 7 bases outside the gene matches. This CDR3 reads CAISQQGAGSNEKLFF. In nucleotides, the CDR3 is TGTGCCATCAGTCAACAGGGGGCCGGCTCTAATGAAAAACTGTTTTTT.

The chain recombines TRBV7-8 with TRBJ1-1; D not certain. The V gene's germline CDR1 is SGHVS and CDR2 FQNEAQ. The CDR3 has 15 amino acids. Deletions cut 5 bases from V and 3 bases from J, with 16 bases between. The CDR3, as DNA: TGTGCCAGCAGCCCCACCGGGGAAAGGGACACTGAAGCTTTCTTT. Translating gives CASSPTGERDTEAFF.

This clonotype was counted a few times. CDR3 residues: CASSFSGGPETQYF. DNA for the CDR3: TGTGCCAGCAGTTTTAGCGGGGGACCAGAGACCCAGTACTTC. The chain has TRBV12-3 or TRBV12-4 and TRBJ2-5; TRBD2 aligns across 9 bases. Germline trimming cut 3 bases from V and 4 bases from J; bases unmatched to any gene: 3. The CDR3 is made up of 14 amino acids.

The table lists this clonotype with a few counts. V usage is TRBV4-2 and J usage is TRBJ1-3; no definite D call. Germline-derived CDR1 and CDR2 are LGHNA and YNFKEQ. Trimming stripped 0 bases from V and 0 bases from J, with 9 bases between. This CDR3 comprises 16 residues. DNA for the CDR3: TGTGCCAGCAGCCAAGATCTGGTCCCCTCTGGAAACACCATATATTTT. Encoded protein: CASSQDLVPSGNTIYF.

The chain recombines TRBV2 with TRBJ2-5; TRBD1 matches at 8 bases. The V and J ends lost 8 bases and 1 base, in that order; junction bases with no gene match: 9. The CDR3 sequence is 15 residues long. Per germline, CDR1 SNHLY and CDR2 FYNNEI. The CDR3 reads CASFRDRTIQETQYF. The DNA for the CDR3 is TGTGCCAGCTTCCGGGACAGGACGATCCAAGAGACCCAGTACTTC.

The sample holds many counts of this clonotype. The chain recombines TRBV10-3 with TRBJ1-2, with 8 bases identical to TRBD1. With V trimmed by 5 bases and J by 2 bases, 10 bases remained unmatched. This CDR3 is 16 amino acids long. Germline V gene lookup returns CDR1 ENHRY and CDR2 SYGVKD. Here the CDR3 reads CAISYQLTGANYGYTF. CDR3 DNA: TGTGCCATCAGTTACCAGCTGACAGGGGCGAACTATGGCTACACCTTC.